The 24 T cell receptor beta chains below were found in one sample sequenced in a study of shared clonotypes between healthy human individuals. The table came from immunoSEQ multiplex PCR; TCRdb's copy has only in-frame clones and leaves some out. The repertoire holds fewer than 3 million clones, with 92% as singletons. Sequenced: naive CD4+ T cells from PBMCs. Stated subset: CD45RA+ positively selected. Every receptor here comes from a man between 18 and 29 years old in good health. Some clones in this sample may be carry-over from other donors' samples.

The V call is TRBV28, the J call TRBJ2-3; maybe TRBD1 (6 bases). This CDR3 has 13 residues. CDR1 MDHEN and CDR2 SYDVKM come from the germline V gene. With 3 bases removed from V and 4 bases from J, the gap between germline ends came to 8 bases. CDR3 DNA: TGTGCCAGCAGTTTTCAGGGGCCAGATACGCAGTATTTT. It codes for CASSFQGPDTQYF. The full variable domain, rest sourced from reference TRBV28 and TRBJ2-3, is DVKVTQSSRYLVKRTGEKVFLECVQDMDHENMFWYRQDPGLGLRLIYFSYDVKMKEKGDIPEGYSVSREKKERFSLILESASTNQTSMYLCASSFQGPDTQYFGPGTRLTVL.

The rearrangement uses TRBV15 and TRBJ1-2, with a possible D match to TRBD1 (6 bases). Germline CDR1 LNHNV, CDR2 YYDKDF (reference sequence). CDR3 length: 15 amino acids. The V and J ends lost 4 bases and 3 bases respectively, with 15 bases between them. Written as DNA, the CDR3 is TGTGCCACCAGCACTCGGGGGGGCGCAGACTATGGCTACACCTTC. Translation: CATSTRGGADYGYTF.

The V and J genes are TRBV14 and TRBJ2-1; D possibly corresponds to TRBD1 (6 bases). V was pared by 0 bases and J by 0 bases, with 12 bases between. This CDR3 region has 17 residues. CDR1 is SGHDN, CDR2 FVKESK, per germline. CDR3 residues: CASSQETGLSSYNEQFF. CDR3 nucleotide sequence: TGTGCCAGCAGCCAAGAGACAGGTCTAAGCTCCTACAATGAGCAGTTCTTC.

The rearrangement uses TRBV13 and TRBJ2-7; 13 positions agree with TRBD2. Germline V gene sequence: CDR1 PRHDT, CDR2 FYEKMQ (reference sequence). V lost 10 bases to trimming and J lost 6 bases; unmatched junction nucleotides: 12. The CDR3 totals 15 residues. The CDR3 sequence is CATGEPGLAGIEQYF. The CDR3 region has the DNA TGTGCCACCGGGGAACCGGGACTAGCGGGAATCGAGCAGTACTTC.

The gene calls are TRBV12-5 and TRBJ2-3, with 9 bases matching TRBD2. The V gene's germline CDR1 is LGHNT and CDR2 FRNRAP. With V trimmed by 0 bases and J by 4 bases, 14 bases remained unmatched. The CDR3 is 19 residues long. Here the CDR3 DNA reads TGTGCTAGTGGTTTGGTAAGATTCGGCGGGAGGGCCGTTGCAGATACGCAGTATTTT. It translates to CASGLVRFGGRAVADTQYF. The full variable domain, rest sourced from reference TRBV12-5 and TRBJ2-3, is DARVTQTPRHKVTEMGQEVTMRCQPILGHNTVFWYRQTMMQGLELLAYFRNRAPLDDSGMPKDRFSAEMPDATLATLKIQPSEPRDSAVYFCASGLVRFGGRAVADTQYFGPGTRLTVL.

The chain carries TRBV7-9 and TRBJ1-1; the D gene is possibly TRBD1 (5 bases). Germline V gives CDR1 SEHNR, CDR2 FQNEAQ (reference sequence). The CDR3 is 13 amino acids. V was shortened by 5 bases and J by 14 bases, with 21 bases between the two germline ends. The CDR3 protein is CASSPPGGTIQFF. CDR3 DNA: TGTGCCAGCAGCCCACCCGGAGGGACTATACAATTCTTT.

The chain joins TRBV11-3 to TRBJ2-7, with a possible D match to TRBD2 (5 bases). The CDR3 contains 15 residues. In germline, CDR1 is SGHNT, CDR2 YENEEA. Between the trimmed V and J ends, which lost 2 bases and 0 bases, there was a span of 11 bases. The CDR3 here is CASSLNSGSSYEQYF. CDR3 bases: TGTGCCAGCAGCTTAAACAGCGGCAGCTCCTACGAGCAGTACTTC.

The J gene is TRBJ2-1, the V gene TRBV7-3, with D tentatively TRBD1 (5 bases). Looked up from germline, CDR1 is SGHTA and CDR2 is FQGTGA. Trimming cost V 5 bases and J 4 bases, with 12 bases left between them. The CDR3 runs 14 residues. CDR3 coding DNA: TGTGCCAGCAGCGACTTAGGGGTTTACAATGAGCAGTTCTTC. Amino acid sequence: CASSDLGVYNEQFF. The full variable domain, rest sourced from reference TRBV7-3 and TRBJ2-1, is GAGVSQTPSNKVTEKGKYVELRCDPISGHTALYWYRQSLGQGPEFLIYFQGTGAADDSGLPNDRFFAVRPEGSVSTLKIQRTERGDSAVYLCASSDLGVYNEQFFGPGTRLTVL.

The chain couples TRBV5-4 to TRBJ2-7; 10 bases fit TRBD2. Trimming took 3 bases from V and 7 from J; bases not matched to a gene: 7. This CDR3 comprises 14 residues. The V gene's germline CDR1 is SGHNT and CDR2 YYREEE (reference sequence). CDR3 region: CASSYLAGVGEQYF. The DNA for the CDR3 is TGTGCCAGCAGCTACCTAGCGGGAGTGGGGGAGCAGTACTTC.

The CDR3: CASSPPATEAFF. The DNA for the CDR3 is TGCGCCAGCAGCCCCCCCGCAACTGAAGCTTTCTTT. The chain carries TRBV5-1 and TRBJ1-1; D is unresolved. In germline, CDR1 is SGHRS, CDR2 YFSETQ. The CDR3 consists of 12 residues. V lost 4 bases and J lost 5, with 9 bases in between.

This chain connects TRBV5-4 to TRBJ1-1; 9 nucleotides line up with TRBD1. The germline V gene has CDR1 SGHNT and CDR2 YYREEE (reference sequence). This CDR3 contains 15 residues. With V trimmed by 1 base and J by 3 bases, 4 bases remained unmatched. For the CDR3, the DNA is TGTGCCAGCAGCTTGCCGGACAGGGGTTACACTGAAGCTTTCTTT. This sequence encodes CASSLPDRGYTEAFF.

Only one count was recorded for this clone. The rearrangement joins TRBV7-9 to TRBJ2-2; unclear D gene. There are 14 residues in the CDR3. In germline, CDR1 is SEHNR, CDR2 FQNEAQ (reference sequence). V gave up 6 bases and J gave up 6 bases, with 14 bases separating them. CDR3 in DNA: TGTGCCAGCAGTACCCTAGTAGTAGCCGGGGAGCTGTTTTTT. The encoded protein is CASSTLVVAGELFF.

The rearrangement links TRBV5-8 to TRBJ1-1; 12 positions agree with TRBD1. Unmatched junction bases numbered 10, after V lost 3 bases and J lost 1 base. Germline CDR1 is SGHTS and CDR2 is YDEGEE. The CDR3 covers 18 residues. CDR3: CASSYTGTGGGQNTEAFF. DNA of the CDR3: TGTGCCAGCAGCTATACCGGGACAGGGGGCGGCCAGAACACTGAAGCTTTCTTT. Complete variable domain (other parts from reference TRBV5-8 and TRBJ1-1): EAGVTQSPTHLIKTRGQQATLRCSPISGHTSVYWYQQALGLGLQFLLWYDEGEERNRGNFPPRFSGRQFPNYSSELNVNALELEDSALYLCASSYTGTGGGQNTEAFFGQGTRLTVV.

V gene TRBV7-3 combines with J gene TRBJ1-1; no clear D. Germline CDR1 and CDR2: SGHTA and FQGTGA. The CDR3 is 13 amino acids. Trimming stripped 2 bases from V and 5 bases from J, with 9 bases between. The CDR3 loop is CASSLEAQTEAFF. The CDR3 nucleotides are TGTGCCAGCAGCTTAGAGGCCCAGACTGAAGCTTTCTTT.

The J gene is TRBJ2-7, the V gene TRBV5-1; D uncertain. Trimming left V 2 bases short and J 2 bases short, with 8 bases between. The germline CDR1 and CDR2 sequences are SGHRS and YFSETQ. The CDR3 consists of 13 residues. The CDR3 sequence is CASSFESTYEQYF. Written as DNA, the CDR3 is TGCGCCAGCAGCTTCGAGAGCACCTACGAGCAGTACTTC.

The chain's CDR3 is CASSLEYAGDYGYTF. The CDR3 DNA sequence: TGCGCCAGCAGCTTGGAATATGCAGGTGACTATGGCTACACCTTC. J is TRBJ1-2 and V is TRBV5-1; D remains unclear. This CDR3 is built from 15 residues. V was pared by 0 bases and J by 3 bases, with 12 bases between. Germline CDR1 reads SGHRS; CDR2 reads YFSETQ.

V is TRBV30 and J is TRBJ2-2, with unresolved D. This CDR3 region has 13 residues. V was pared by 0 bases and J by 8 bases, with 10 bases between. Germline assignment: CDR1 GTSNPN and CDR2 SVGIG (reference sequence). The CDR3 region is CAWSVIASGELFF. CDR3 DNA: TGTGCCTGGAGTGTAATAGCTTCAGGGGAGCTGTTTTTT.

The chain combines TRBV14 with TRBJ1-2; TRBD1 matches at 9 bases. Germline CDR1 is SGHDN and CDR2 is FVKESK. The CDR3 consists of 14 residues. V trimming: 4 bases; J trimming: 5 bases; junction bases outside the gene matches: 5. CDR3 in amino acids: CASSPNGQGYGYTF. The CDR3, as DNA: TGTGCCAGCAGCCCCAACGGACAGGGGTATGGCTACACCTTC.

As to this clone: The sample contains more than one DNA sequence encoding this CDR3. The chain links TRBV18 to TRBJ2-5; D ambiguous. Germline lookup yields CDR1 KGHSH and CDR2 LQKENI. Between the trimmed V and J ends, which lost 2 bases and 2 bases, there was a span of 6 bases. The CDR3 is made up of 13 amino acids. In DNA, the CDR3 is TGTGCCAGCTCACCAGACATACAAGAGACCCAGTACTTC. Translation gives CASSPDIQETQYF.

The chain combines TRBV28 with TRBJ2-5, with 7 nucleotides matching TRBD1. This CDR3 spans 11 amino acids. The germline CDR1 and CDR2 sequences are MDHEN and SYDVKM. CDR3 sequence (DNA): TGTGCTAGGGACAGCCAAGAGACCCAGTACTTC. It specifies CARDSQETQYF. The complete variable domain, with remaining parts taken from reference TRBV28 and TRBJ2-5, reads DVKVTQSSRYLVKRTGEKVFLECVQDMDHENMFWYRQDPGLGLRLIYFSYDVKMKEKGDIPEGYSVSREKKERFSLILESASTNQTSMYLCARDSQETQYFGPGTRLLVL.

The CDR3 reads CASSSPGLAEDTDTQYF. In DNA, the CDR3 is TGTGCCAGCAGTTCTCCAGGACTAGCGGAGGACACAGATACGCAGTATTTT. The J gene is TRBJ2-3, the V gene TRBV28; 10 bases line up with TRBD2. Looked up from germline, CDR1 is MDHEN and CDR2 is SYDVKM. V dropped 4 bases and J dropped 2; count of bases not matched to a gene: 9. The CDR3 covers 17 residues.

The chain joins TRBV7-2 to TRBJ1-4, with D possibly TRBD1 on 5 matching bases. Germline loops: CDR1 SGHTA, CDR2 FQGNSA. The CDR3 has 13 residues. The ends were cut back, 4 bases at V and 8 bases at J, with 11 bases in the middle. The CDR3 spells CASSSDSREKLFF. The CDR3 coding sequence is TGTGCCAGCAGCTCCGACAGTCGGGAAAAACTGTTTTTT.

The chain is built from TRBV5-1 and TRBJ2-5, with a weak D call TRBD2 (6 bases). V lost 9 bases, J lost 4 bases, and 16 bases lay in between. The V gene's germline CDR1 is SGHRS and CDR2 YFSETQ. This CDR3 is built from 13 residues. CDR3 residues: CATSPTSLETQYF. CDR3 coding DNA: TGCGCCACCTCCCCCACTAGCCTAGAGACCCAGTACTTC.

This chain connects TRBV6-1 to TRBJ1-4, with D possibly TRBD1 on 5 matching bases. The CDR3 loop spans 17 amino acids. Germline V gene sequence: CDR1 MNHNS, CDR2 SASEGT. Between the trimmed V and J ends, which lost 4 bases and 4 bases, there was a span of 19 bases. The CDR3 DNA sequence: TGTGCCAGCAGTGGAGGGGTGACAGAAAGGAGTAATGAAAAACTGTTTTTT. Amino acids: CASSGGVTERSNEKLFF.